The T cell receptor (beta chain) described here comes from a study of shared T cell receptors in the human thymus. The CDR3 loop spans 19 amino acids. Germline V gene sequence: CDR1 SGHDN, CDR2 FVKESK. Unmatched junction bases numbered 18, after V lost 0 bases and J lost 5 bases. TCRdb's copy holds only in-frame clones and misses some; the assay was immunoSEQ multiplex PCR. The sample records roughly 660,000 clones, approximately 90% being singletons. These same records also appear under a second study, on human thymus T cells. That investigation notes: Immunologically healthy infants in Finland undergoing congenital heart defect surgery were the donors. Thymic material originated from resections removed in the course of corrective heart surgery. Within thymic and blood repertoires, V and J gene usage appeared to be biased. Unrelated individuals had highly overlapping thymic repertoires, as reported in related research.

The rearrangement joins TRBV14 to TRBJ2-5, with 7 bases aligning to TRBD2. This receptor was taken from a boy in the first two years of life with a congenital heart defect. The sample taken for sequencing was thymocytes. CDR3 protein: CASSQEMSSGTPSRETQYF. CDR3 nucleotide sequence: TGTGCCAGCAGCCAAGAAATGTCTAGCGGAACCCCTTCGCGGGAGACCCAGTACTTC.